This TCR beta chain stems from a study of blood T cell repertoires in COVID-19 (dated by TCRdb to about 2020). Context from the whole study: Samples from collaborators originated in the United States, Italy and Spain and spanned both the acute and convalescent phases of COVID-19. Samples were obtained from the ongoing ImmuneRACE study (first 160 participants) and from some 1,200 subjects provided by 6 global collaborators. Subjects who had been exposed to COVID-19, were actively infected with it, or had recovered from it provided the deeply sampled blood TCRbeta repertoires that made up the dataset. The prospective study material was composed of cDNA or gDNA derived from T cells, B-cell-depleted T cells, or PBMCs. A freely available public database, intended as a resource for researchers studying the immune response to SARS-CoV-2, is where the repertoires were released. Where available, HLA class I and class II types were taken from metadata supplied by the sample provider and were not determined by assay-based typing. Sample metadata almost always included a de-identified subject ID, COVID-19 status, age in years and sex.

Results the study describes overall, beyond this receptor: How much clinical and demographic metadata was included differed by source and by participant, and the metadata was provided uncurated.

Via the germline V gene (reference sequence), CDR1 is SEHNR and CDR2 FQNEAQ. The junction carries 7 bases between V and J, which are trimmed by 2 bases and 0 bases respectively. CDR3 length: 14 amino acids, cysteine to phenylalanine. Only the CDR3 region is kept as DNA, spanning 42 bases read in frame from base 1. Enrolling through a virtual design, the prospective study's participants ranged in age from roughly 18 to 89 years and lived across 24 United States geographic areas. In the prospective study, cohorts were assigned on the basis of participant-reported clinical history obtained from a screening survey and a study questionnaire. Mobile phlebotomists in the prospective study collected whole blood, serum and a nasopharyngeal or oropharyngeal swab from every participant. Prospective study participants could optionally give additional blood draws and questionnaires over an approximately two-month period. Before DNA extraction, blood samples from the prospective study were shipped at room temperature or frozen.

Concerning this clone itself: No cognate antigen has been identified for it. No base-level quality is on record; no much larger clone is a single base apart.

The immunoSEQ Assay, a bias-controlled multiplex PCR, was used to amplify TCRbeta CDR3 regions from genomic DNA. Per the authors' processing: The number of nucleated cells in each sample was estimated by amplification of reference gene primers within the assay. To quantify the absolute abundance of each unique TCRbeta CDR3 rearrangement, sequence reads were collapsed and filtered. For each sample, productive Simpson clonality was calculated as the square root of Simpson's diversity index over productive rearrangements. This is the immuneACCESS table as TCRdb keeps it, with only in-frame sequences that have V and J called. A part of the clones is gone; compared with another copy, unresolved V genes explain less than half, and the rest is unexplained. D and trimming come from the DNA, and the V and J calls and clone size come from that table. The sample contains 200,000 to 250,000 clones, roughly nine tenths of them found a single time. About 3.5% of the sample is taken by the ten largest.

Rearrangement joined TRBV7-9 to TRBJ1-1; no D gene is confidently identified. The source of this sequence is a woman aged 18-29 years in a cohort exposed to, infected with or recovered from COVID-19 (not recorded which). Sequenced material: PBMCs or T cells enriched from blood (not recorded which). At the DNA level, the sequence is TGTGCCAGCAGCTTACAGTTTCTGAACACTGAAGCTTTCTTT. This encodes CASSLQFLNTEAFF. Here the CDR3 is joined to the reference TRBV7-9 and TRBJ1-1 genes, and the full variable domain is: DTGVSQNPRHKITKRGQNVTFRCDPISEHNRLYWYRQTLGQGPEFLTYFQNEAQLEKSRLLSDRFSAERPKGSFSTLEIQRTEQGDSAMYLCASSLQFLNTEAFFGQGTRLTVV.